This T cell receptor beta chain is from a study of cytomegalovirus exposure and HLA in healthy donors. Study in general: Across 300 to 400 genotyped donors, 81% landed in the Caucasian-associated ancestry cluster.

Donors were nominally healthy when sampled, though unrecorded immune exposures were likely. With respect to this clone: What it recognizes is unknown.

Primers included in the PCR were 60 Vbeta and 13 Jbeta primers. TCRdb keeps only in-frame clones here, not all; method: immunoSEQ multiplex PCR. The repertoire table contains more than 100,000 clones. Regarding the study as a whole: TCR beta V segments were, for the most part, productive about 87% or about 30% of the time in an earlier analysis.

Germline values: CDR1 MNHEY, CDR2 SMNVEV (reference sequence). The CDR3 has 11 residues. The V end was cut by 10 bases, the J end by 0 bases, with 6 bases between. The sequence derives from a man between 18 and 29 years old in good health and CMV-seronegative. Sequenced input: PBMCs. The chain recombines TRBV27 with TRBJ1-1; no reliable D call. The CDR3, as DNA: TGTGCCATCCTTATGAACACTGAAGCTTTCTTT. As protein: CAILMNTEAFF.